The 8 T cell receptor beta chains reported below all come from one sample, sequenced in a study of identifying expanded T cells in peripheral blood. Clones were sequenced by immunoSEQ multiplex PCR, and TCRdb holds only the in-frame ones, with some missing. The profile covers tens of thousands of clones, with approximately 90% appearing a single time and about 3% taken by the ten largest. The sample consisted of blood. These TCRs come from a person between 18 and 75 years old in good health.

This clone has just one count. The chain has TRBV9 and TRBJ2-1, with unresolved D. The V gene lost 6 bases and the J gene lost 5 bases, with 9 bases spanning the gap. Germline lookup yields CDR1 SGDLS and CDR2 YYNGEE. This CDR3 is 12 amino acids long. The CDR3, as DNA: TGTGCCAGCAATCAAGACGACAATGAGCAGTTCTTC. Translating gives CASNQDDNEQFF.

CDR3 bases: TGTGCCAGCAGCGTAGTAGGGGGCTCTGGAAACACCATATATTTT. It translates to CASSVVGGSGNTIYF. V gene TRBV9 combines with J gene TRBJ1-3, with a tentative D call TRBD1 (6 bases). CDR3 length equals 15 residues. Trimming removed 0 bases at V and 0 bases at J, with 7 bases between. Germline CDR1 SGDLS, CDR2 YYNGEE.

This rearrangement joins TRBV29-1 to TRBJ2-2; D is perhaps TRBD1 or TRBD2 (7 bases each). The V gene's germline CDR1 is SQVTM and CDR2 ANQGSEA. This CDR3 region has 15 residues. Trimming cost V 3 bases and J 6 bases, with 17 bases left between them. The CDR3 sequence: CSVEGVQGGAGELFF. Written as DNA, the CDR3 is TGCAGCGTTGAGGGGGTCCAGGGGGGGGCCGGGGAGCTGTTTTTT.

This clone has only a few counts. The chain has TRBV4-3 and TRBJ2-3, with D unclear. Looked up from germline, CDR1 is LGHNA and CDR2 is YSLEER. V was shortened by 5 bases and J by 3 bases, with 9 bases between the two germline ends. CDR3 length equals 13 residues. The CDR3 here is CASSWGLTDTQYF. CDR3 nucleotides: TGCGCCAGCAGCTGGGGATTAACAGATACGCAGTATTTT.

This clone is labeled as medium-sized. Other DNA sequences in the same sample also yield this CDR3. V and J are TRBV15 and TRBJ1-4, with D unclear. V shed 9 bases and J shed 8 bases, with 16 bases lying between them. The CDR3 sequence is 13 residues long. Germline V CDR1 and CDR2: LNHNV, YYDKDF (reference sequence). The CDR3 protein is CATSRAYLEKLFF. The CDR3 region has the DNA TGTGCCACGAGTAGGGCATACCTGGAAAAACTGTTTTTT.

The chain has TRBV2 and TRBJ2-5, with 7 positions matching TRBD2. Germline V gene lookup returns CDR1 SNHLY and CDR2 FYNNEI. The CDR3 contains 12 residues. The ends lost 8 bases at V and 9 bases at J; junction bases unmatched: 9. The CDR3 DNA reads as TGTGCCAGCGATGGGTGGGAGGGGTCCCAGTACTTC. It encodes CASDGWEGSQYF.

This clone was recorded once. The V gene is TRBV29-1, the J gene TRBJ1-2, with 7 bases identical to TRBD1. This CDR3 comprises 14 residues. Germline values: CDR1 SQVTM, CDR2 ANQGSEA. The ends lost 4 bases at V and 0 bases at J; junction bases unmatched: 5. CDR3 coding DNA: TGCAGCGTTGTTCTCCAGGGGGCTAACTATGGCTACACCTTC. This gives the protein CSVVLQGANYGYTF.

The DNA for the CDR3 is TGCGCCAGCAGCTTGAGGACGGGACAAGGAAACACCATATATTTT. Encoded protein: CASSLRTGQGNTIYF. V and J are TRBV5-1 and TRBJ1-3, with D tentatively TRBD1 (6 bases). Germline lookup yields CDR1 SGHRS and CDR2 YFSETQ. This CDR3 is built from 15 residues. Trimming pared 1 base from V and 4 bases from J, leaving 12 bases between.